This T cell receptor (beta chain) was profiled in a study of spatial heterogeneity in lung cancer. The V and J ends lost 3 bases and 1 base respectively, with 10 bases between them. CDR3 length: 15 residues. The V gene's germline CDR1 is LNHDA and CDR2 SQIVND (reference sequence). This clonotype was seen many times. TCRdb passed the 5' RACE reads through MiXCR, listing each CDR3 protein once. The sample includes 4,500 to 6,500 distinct CDR3 sequences, about 13% of them seen just once. Regarding time point: sample taken at primary tumor resection. The sequence was collected from a female donor with early-stage non-small cell lung cancer. This specimen consisted of normal lung tissue next to the tumor, obtained at surgery. The chain couples TRBV19 to TRBJ1-5; possibly TRBD1 for D (5 bases). The CDR3 nucleotides read TGTGCCAGTAGTATTTTGCAGGGAAGCAATCAGCCCCAGCATTTT. Amino acid sequence: CASSILQGSNQPQHF.